Shown below are 31 T cell receptor beta chains from a single sample sequenced in a study of metastatic and nonmetastatic thyroid tumors. Thyroid surgery was preceded by no treatment in any patient. With MiXCR, TCRdb reprocessed the PCR reads. This table holds 7,000 or so clones, approximately 30% found once. The source material was adjacent normal tissue. Source of these receptors: a male donor with papillary thyroid cancer or a benign thyroid nodule (not recorded which). Some clones in this sample may be carry-over from other donors' samples.

The genes are TRBV28 and TRBJ2-6; the D is unclear. Germline V lookup: CDR1 MDHEN, CDR2 SYDVKM. The CDR3 spans 15 residues. V dropped 3 bases and J dropped 1 base, with 7 bases sitting between them. The CDR3, as DNA: TGTGCCAGCAGTTTGATAGGGTCTGGGGCCAACGTCCTGACTTTC. Translation: CASSLIGSGANVLTF.

This clone was recorded once. The chain carries TRBV30 and TRBJ2-7; possibly TRBD1 for D (5 bases). The CDR3 runs to 12 residues. Per the germline V gene, CDR1 is GTSNPN and CDR2 is SVGIG (reference sequence). Deletions cut 0 bases from V and 6 bases from J, with 9 bases between. CDR3 DNA: TGTGCCTGGAGTGTTAGGGGTCGCGAGCAGTACTTC. It translates to CAWSVRGREQYF.

The table lists this clone with a count of one. The V gene is TRBV5-1, the J gene TRBJ2-2; unclear D gene. V lost 3 bases to trimming and J lost 0 bases, with 3 bases between them. This CDR3 is built from 13 residues. CDR1 is SGHRS, CDR2 YFSETQ, per germline. DNA of the CDR3: TGCGCCAGCAGCTGTGCGAACACCGGGGAGCTGTTTTTT. This sequence encodes CASSCANTGELFF.

This clone was observed many times. The chain combines TRBV9 with TRBJ1-2; D might be TRBD1 (6 bases). Trimming took 3 bases from V and 2 from J, leaving 8 bases between them. The V gene's germline CDR1 is SGDLS and CDR2 YYNGEE. The CDR3 runs 13 residues. DNA for the CDR3: TGTGCCAGCAGCGCCCAGGGGAACTATGGCTACACCTTC. Its protein product is CASSAQGNYGYTF.

This clone was counted only a few times. CDR3 sequence: CASSGASGSRGDTQYF. The CDR3 nucleotides read TGTGCCAGCAGTGGGGCTAGCGGGAGTAGAGGGGATACGCAGTATTTT. This chain links TRBV6-1 with TRBJ2-3, with 10 nucleotides matching TRBD2. After removal of 4 bases from V and 6 bases from J, the junction contained 10 bases not matched to a gene. The CDR3 totals 16 residues. Germline V gene sequence: CDR1 MNHNS, CDR2 SASEGT.

This chain uses TRBV2 with TRBJ2-3, with 8 positions matching TRBD2. In germline, CDR1 is SNHLY, CDR2 FYNNEI. V trimming: 6 bases; J trimming: 0 bases; junction bases outside the gene matches: 8. The CDR3 length is 16 residues. Written as DNA, the CDR3 is TGTGCCAGCAGCGCGAGACTAGCGTCCAGCACAGATACGCAGTATTTT. It translates to CASSARLASSTDTQYF.

Only one count was recorded for this clone. The chain combines TRBV20-1 with TRBJ2-5; TRBD2 aligns across 10 bases. Germline V lookup: CDR1 DFQATT, CDR2 SNEGSKA (reference sequence). CDR3 length: 13 amino acids. Trimming took 6 bases from V and 4 from J; bases not matched to a gene: 5. CDR3 amino acids: CSAPAGGRETQYF. CDR3 DNA: TGCAGTGCCCCAGCGGGAGGGAGAGAGACCCAGTACTTC.

This clone came up a few times. The rearrangement uses TRBV28 and TRBJ2-7; 8 positions agree with TRBD1. The length of the CDR3 is 16 residues. Germline-derived CDR1 and CDR2 are MDHEN and SYDVKM. V shed 2 bases and J 1 base; nucleotides not matched to a gene: 7. CDR3 sequence (DNA): TGTGCCAGCAGTTTAGATCTTGACAGGGGATCCTACGAGCAGTACTTC. This translates into CASSLDLDRGSYEQYF.

The table lists this clone with a few counts. This is likely a read error, given that the CDR3 carries no conserved phenylalanine or tryptophan at its end. The V and J genes are TRBV6-1 and TRBJ1-3; D is perhaps TRBD1 (5 bases). The germline CDR1 and CDR2 sequences are MNHNS and SASEGT. The CDR3 has 14 amino acids. DNA for the CDR3: TGTGCCACCAAAACAGGAAACTCTGGAAAGACCATATATCTT. This sequence encodes CATKTGNSGKTIYL.

To note about this clone: One junction end does not reproduce the germline sequence, and a read error may be involved. The chain recombines TRBV5-1 with TRBJ2-5; D ambiguous. Germline CDR1 SGHRS, CDR2 YFSETQ. CDR3 length: 13 amino acids. In DNA, the CDR3 is TGCTCCAGCAGCTTGGGTCAGCGCGGGACCCAGTACTTC. Translated: CSSSLGQRGTQYF. The entire variable domain, with the rest obtained from reference TRBV5-1 and TRBJ2-5, is as follows: KAGVTQTPRYLIKTRGQQVTLSCSPISGHRSVSWYQQTPGQGLQFLFEYFSETQRNKGNFPGRFSGRQFSNSRSEMNVSTLELGDSALYLCSSSLGQRGTQYFGPGTRLLVL.

This clone was observed many times. CDR3 sequence reads: CASSLVSGGGSPLHF. CDR3 nucleotides: TGCGCCAGCAGCTTGGTATCCGGGGGCGGTTCACCCCTCCACTTT. V usage is TRBV5-1 and J usage is TRBJ1-6, with D perhaps matching TRBD1 (6 bases). Trimming pared 0 bases from V and 9 bases from J, leaving 13 bases between. Germline V gene sequence: CDR1 SGHRS, CDR2 YFSETQ. This CDR3 is 15 amino acids long.

In this sample, this clone turned up a few times. The CDR3 DNA is TGCGCCAGCAGCCCTAGACAGGGCGGTAATTCACCCCTCCACTTT. Protein: CASSPRQGGNSPLHF. The V call is TRBV5-1, the J call TRBJ1-6; 7 bases align to TRBD1. Germline loops: CDR1 SGHRS, CDR2 YFSETQ. The ends lost 4 bases at V and 6 bases at J; junction bases unmatched: 7. This CDR3 contains 15 residues.

Relative to its sample, this clone is medium-sized. The V and J genes are TRBV7-2 and TRBJ2-1, with D tentatively TRBD2 (5 bases). Trimming cost V 4 bases and J 4 bases, with 17 bases left between them. Germline CDR1 SGHTA, CDR2 FQGNSA. The CDR3 is 16 residues long. CDR3 residues: CASSSRGRGDYNEQFF. The DNA of the CDR3 is TGTGCCAGCAGCTCCCGCGGTCGGGGAGATTACAATGAGCAGTTCTTC.

Within the sample, this clone is medium-sized (0.01 to 0.1%). The V and J genes are TRBV18 and TRBJ2-7, with unresolved D. Looked up from germline, CDR1 is KGHSH and CDR2 is LQKENI. V was trimmed by 2 bases and J by 5 bases, leaving 10 bases between them. There are 13 residues in the CDR3. Here the CDR3 DNA reads TGTGCCAGCTCACCAAGGGTCGAGAACGAGCAGTACTTC. Its translation is CASSPRVENEQYF.

This clone was observed a few times. The gene calls are TRBV6-6 and TRBJ1-1; a possible D gene is TRBD1 (5 bases). Trimming stripped 4 bases from V and 1 base from J, with 10 bases between. Germline V lookup: CDR1 MNHNY, CDR2 SVGAGI (reference sequence). CDR3 size: 14 residues. CDR3: CASSFGGTNTEAFF. The DNA for the CDR3 is TGTGCCAGCAGTTTCGGGGGTACGAACACTGAAGCTTTCTTT.

This clone showed up many times. The chain uses TRBV6-6 and TRBJ2-7; no clear D gene. The ends were cut back, 0 bases at V and 5 bases at J, with 11 bases in the middle. The germline V gene has CDR1 MNHNY and CDR2 SVGAGI (reference sequence). The CDR3 sequence is 14 residues long. As DNA, the CDR3 is TGTGCCAGCAGTTACTCGAAGATACCTCACGAGCAGTACTTC. It yields the protein CASSYSKIPHEQYF.

The J gene is TRBJ2-1, the V gene TRBV20-1; 11 bases are shared with TRBD2. Trimming took 1 base from V and 6 from J; bases not matched to a gene: 8. Germline V CDR1 and CDR2: DFQATT, SNEGSKA (reference sequence). This CDR3 is 16 amino acids long. This CDR3 is CSARGHDSGRANEQFF. Here the CDR3 DNA reads TGCAGTGCTAGAGGTCATGATAGCGGGAGGGCCAATGAGCAGTTCTTC.

The rearrangement uses TRBV27 and TRBJ2-2; 9 bases align to TRBD2. The germline CDR1 and CDR2 sequences are MNHEY and SMNVEV (reference sequence). The ends lost 1 base at V and 11 bases at J; junction bases unmatched: 14. The CDR3 is 17 residues long. The CDR3 is CASSLYPGTSIPQELFF. The DNA of the CDR3 is TGTGCCAGCAGTTTATACCCTGGGACTAGCATCCCGCAAGAGCTGTTTTTT.

This clone appeared many times. The chain carries TRBV5-4 and TRBJ1-2; D is uncertain. The CDR3 extends over 16 amino acids. The V end lost 0 bases, the J end lost 4 bases, and 16 bases lay between the germline ends. Germline V gene data show CDR1 as SGHNT and CDR2 as YYREEE (reference sequence). This chain's CDR3 is CASSLGVGRQIYGYTF. CDR3 nucleotide sequence: TGTGCCAGCAGCTTGGGGGTGGGCCGACAAATCTATGGCTACACCTTC. Filled out from reference TRBV5-4 and TRBJ1-2, the complete variable domain reads ETGVTQSPTHLIKTRGQQVTLRCSSQSGHNTVSWYQQALGQGPQFIFQYYREEENGRGNFPPRFSGLQFPNYSSELNVNALELDDSALYLCASSLGVGRQIYGYTFGSGTRLTVV.

This clone came up a few times. The gene calls are TRBV7-2 and TRBJ2-7, with 7 bases identical to TRBD1. From germline, CDR1 is SGHTA and CDR2 FQGNSA. V lost 1 base to trimming and J lost 2 bases; unmatched junction nucleotides: 2. There are 14 residues in the CDR3. CDR3 amino acids: CASSLETGPYEQYF. For the CDR3, the DNA is TGTGCCAGCAGCTTAGAGACAGGGCCCTACGAGCAGTACTTC. Variable domain in full (rest from reference TRBV7-2 and TRBJ2-7): GAGVSQSPSNKVTEKGKDVELRCDPISGHTALYWYRQSLGQGLEFLIYFQGNSAPDKSGLPSDRFSAERTGGSVSTLTIQRTQQEDSAVYLCASSLETGPYEQYFGPGTRLTVT.

For this clone: This sequence may be a read error, since a much larger clone differs from it by one base. This chain uses TRBV7-8 with TRBJ1-1, with a weak D call TRBD1 (5 bases). The V and J ends lost 4 bases and 2 bases respectively, with 17 bases between them. This CDR3 is built from 16 residues. Germline CDR1 and CDR2: SGHVS and FQNEAQ. The CDR3 loop is CASSSEDGGTNTEAFF. The CDR3 coding sequence is TGTGCCAGCAGCTCAGAAGATGGGGGAACCAACACTGAAGCTTTCTTT.

This clone was picked up many times. CDR3 DNA sequence: TGCAGTGCACCCGGACTAGCGGGAGGACCCGGGGAGCTGTTTTTT. Its translation is CSAPGLAGGPGELFF. The chain couples TRBV20-1 to TRBJ2-2; 14 bases map to TRBD2. Germline V gives CDR1 DFQATT, CDR2 SNEGSKA (reference sequence). CDR3 length: 15 amino acids. V lost 6 bases to trimming and J lost 6 bases; unmatched junction nucleotides: 6.

Sample share makes this clone medium-sized. This CDR3 is CASSAGFLNTEAFF. CDR3 bases: TGTGCCAGCAGCGCAGGGTTTTTAAACACTGAAGCTTTCTTT. The chain uses TRBV12-3 or TRBV12-4 and TRBJ1-1, with a tentative D call TRBD1 (5 bases). The CDR3 spans 14 residues. Trimming shortened V by 6 bases and J by 2 bases, and 13 bases separated the two germline ends.

The chain employs TRBV30 and TRBJ1-6; D perhaps matches TRBD1 (6 bases). Germline-derived CDR1 and CDR2 are GTSNPN and SVGIG (reference sequence). V dropped 2 bases and J dropped 7 bases, with 12 bases sitting between them. This CDR3 spans 14 amino acids. The CDR3 DNA sequence: TGTGCCTGGAGTCCCCGGACAGAAAATTCACCCCTCCACTTT. Residues: CAWSPRTENSPLHF.

The rearrangement uses TRBV30 and TRBJ2-7, with D perhaps TRBD2 (6 bases). There are 12 residues in the CDR3. Trimming removed 1 base at V and 7 bases at J, with 11 bases between. CDR1 and CDR2 from the germline V gene are GTSNPN and SVGIG (reference sequence). The CDR3 nucleotides read TGTGCCTGGAGTGCATGGGCGGGGGAGCAGTACTTC. Translation gives CAWSAWAGEQYF.

This clone has at least ten counts. This rearrangement joins TRBV12-3 or TRBV12-4 to TRBJ2-2; D is unresolved. The CDR3 length is 12 residues. V lost 3 bases and J 5 bases, leaving 4 bases between the germline ends. The CDR3 DNA reads TGTGCCAGCAGTTTTGGGACCGGGGAGCTGTTTTTT. This translates into CASSFGTGELFF.

The sample holds a few counts of this clone. The J gene is TRBJ1-2, the V gene TRBV12-3 or TRBV12-4, with D perhaps TRBD1 (6 bases). The CDR3 is 15 residues long. The V end lost 6 bases, the J end lost 7 bases, and 21 bases lay between the germline ends. As DNA, the CDR3 is TGTGCCAGCAGCCCCCGCCAGGGACAAATGGCTGGCTACACCTTC. Its translation: CASSPRQGQMAGYTF.

By share of the sample, this clone is medium-sized. The chain links TRBV24-1 to TRBJ2-1; TRBD1 aligns across 7 bases. The CDR3 is 17 amino acids. CDR1 is KGHDR, CDR2 SFDVKD, per germline. Trimming took 2 bases from V and 3 from J; bases not matched to a gene: 9. The CDR3 bases are TGTGCCACCAGTGATTGGGGAGCCGGGACAGACTACAATGAGCAGTTCTTC. This encodes CATSDWGAGTDYNEQFF.

The rearrangement joins TRBV20-1 to TRBJ2-7, with 13 positions matching TRBD2. This CDR3 region has 16 residues. CDR1 and CDR2 from the germline V gene are DFQATT and SNEGSKA (reference sequence). J lost 2 bases, V lost 5 bases, and 9 bases had no gene match. The CDR3 sequence is CSASAPGTSGTYEQYF. CDR3 nucleotides: TGCAGTGCTTCTGCCCCCGGGACTAGCGGGACCTACGAGCAGTACTTC.

The gene calls are TRBV2 and TRBJ2-7, with 7 positions matching TRBD2. Germline V gene data show CDR1 as SNHLY and CDR2 as FYNNEI. The CDR3 is 15 amino acids. V was pared by 6 bases and J by 4 bases, with 12 bases of the junction left unmatched. The CDR3 bases are TGTGCCAGCAGCCCAAGCCCAGCGGGACGATACGAGCAGTACTTC. It encodes CASSPSPAGRYEQYF.

This clone was observed a few times. In nucleotides, the CDR3 is TGTGCCAGCATTGGACACTCTGGAAACACCATATATTTT. It specifies CASIGHSGNTIYF. The chain is built from TRBV6-1 and TRBJ1-3, with D possibly being TRBD1 (5 bases). This CDR3 has 13 residues. Trimming took off 7 bases at V and 0 bases at J, with 7 bases between the two ends. In germline, CDR1 is MNHNS, CDR2 SASEGT.